The subject of this entry is one T cell receptor beta chain. These data originate in a study of T cells in Graves' hyperthyroidism and ophthalmopathy. Amplified regions were TCR beta CDR3 sequences from RNA transcripts. First-round RT-PCR of the TCR CDR3 relied on the HTBI primer set. Each CDR3 protein is one row after TCRdb ran MiXCR on the multiplex PCR reads. The sample lists 600,000 or so distinct CDR3 sequences; 13% to 15% were seen once. Exclusion of a patient resulted from uncontrolled infection, other autoimmune disease, pregnancy or lactation. There are 12 residues in the CDR3. Trimming left V 10 bases short and J 8 bases short, with 17 bases between. Germline loops: CDR1 MNHEY, CDR2 SMNVEV (reference sequence).

The chain carries TRBV27 and TRBJ1-2; no definite D call. This clonotype was sampled from a woman under 30 with Graves' ophthalmopathy. Sequences were obtained from blood. The CDR3 is CATRLGSRGYTF. The CDR3 DNA is TGTGCCACCCGTCTGGGATCTCGGGGCTACACCTTC.